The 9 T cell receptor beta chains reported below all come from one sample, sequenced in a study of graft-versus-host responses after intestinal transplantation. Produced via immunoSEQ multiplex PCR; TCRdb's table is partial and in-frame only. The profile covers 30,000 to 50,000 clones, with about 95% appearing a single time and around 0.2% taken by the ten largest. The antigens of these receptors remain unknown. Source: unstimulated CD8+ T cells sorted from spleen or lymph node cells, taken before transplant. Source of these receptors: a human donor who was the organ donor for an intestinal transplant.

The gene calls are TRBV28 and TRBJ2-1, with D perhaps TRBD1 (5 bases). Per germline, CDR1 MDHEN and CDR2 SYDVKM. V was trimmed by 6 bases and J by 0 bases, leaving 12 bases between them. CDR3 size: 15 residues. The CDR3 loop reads CASRYRLSSYNEQFF. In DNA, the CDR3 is TGTGCCAGCAGATACAGGTTGAGCTCCTACAATGAGCAGTTCTTC.

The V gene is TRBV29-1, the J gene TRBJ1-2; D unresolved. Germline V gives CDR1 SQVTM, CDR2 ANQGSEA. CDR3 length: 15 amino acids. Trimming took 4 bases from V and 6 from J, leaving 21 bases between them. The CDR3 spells CSVVGSRVDRNGYTF. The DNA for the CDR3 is TGCAGCGTTGTTGGGAGCAGAGTTGACCGGAATGGCTACACCTTC. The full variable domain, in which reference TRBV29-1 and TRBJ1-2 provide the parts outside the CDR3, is SAVISQKPSRDICQRGTSLTIQCQVDSQVTMMFWYRQQPGQSLTLIATANQGSEATYESGFVIDKFPISRPNLTFSTLTVSNMSPEDSSIYLCSVVGSRVDRNGYTFGSGTRLTVV.

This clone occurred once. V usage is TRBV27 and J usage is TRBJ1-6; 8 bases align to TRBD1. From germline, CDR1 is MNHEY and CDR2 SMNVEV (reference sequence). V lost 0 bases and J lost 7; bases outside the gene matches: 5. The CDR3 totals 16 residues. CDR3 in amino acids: CASSLSGQGWNSPLHF. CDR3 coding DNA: TGTGCCAGCAGTTTATCCGGACAGGGATGGAATTCACCCCTCCACTTT.

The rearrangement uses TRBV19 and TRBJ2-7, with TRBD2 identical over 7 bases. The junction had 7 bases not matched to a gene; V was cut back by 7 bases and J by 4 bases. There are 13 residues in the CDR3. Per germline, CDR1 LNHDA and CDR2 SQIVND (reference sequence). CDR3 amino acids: CASNPGEGYEQYF. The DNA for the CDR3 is TGTGCCAGTAATCCCGGGGAGGGGTACGAGCAGTACTTC.

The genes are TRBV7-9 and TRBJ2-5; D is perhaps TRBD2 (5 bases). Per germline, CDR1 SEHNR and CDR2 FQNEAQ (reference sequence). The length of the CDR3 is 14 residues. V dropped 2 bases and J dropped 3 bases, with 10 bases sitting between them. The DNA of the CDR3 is TGTGCCAGCAGCTTAACAGAGGGAGAAGAGACCCAGTACTTC. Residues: CASSLTEGEETQYF.

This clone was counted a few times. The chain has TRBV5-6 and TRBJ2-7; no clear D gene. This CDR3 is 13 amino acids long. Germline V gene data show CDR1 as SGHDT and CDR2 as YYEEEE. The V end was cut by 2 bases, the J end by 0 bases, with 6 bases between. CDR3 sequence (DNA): TGTGCCAGCAGCTTCACCAGCTCCTACGAGCAGTACTTC. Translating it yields CASSFTSSYEQYF.

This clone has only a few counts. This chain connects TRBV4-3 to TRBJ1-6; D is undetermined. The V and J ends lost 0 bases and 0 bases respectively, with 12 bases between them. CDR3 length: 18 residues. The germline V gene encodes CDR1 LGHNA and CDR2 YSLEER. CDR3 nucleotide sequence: TGCGCCAGCAGCCAAGACCGCGGGGAGAGCTCCTATAATTCACCCCTCCACTTT. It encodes CASSQDRGESSYNSPLHF.

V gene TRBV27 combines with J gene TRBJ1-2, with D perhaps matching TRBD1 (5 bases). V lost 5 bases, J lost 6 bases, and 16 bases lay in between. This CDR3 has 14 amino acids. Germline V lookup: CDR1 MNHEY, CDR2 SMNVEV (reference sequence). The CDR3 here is CASSTAGPQNGYTF. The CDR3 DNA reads TGTGCCAGCAGTACCGCGGGACCTCAGAATGGCTACACCTTC.

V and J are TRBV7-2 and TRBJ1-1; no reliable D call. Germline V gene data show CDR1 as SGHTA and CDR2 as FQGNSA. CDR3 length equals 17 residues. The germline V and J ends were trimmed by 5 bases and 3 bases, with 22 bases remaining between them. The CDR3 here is CASSPGWEYTGDTEAFF. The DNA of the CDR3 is TGTGCCAGCAGCCCAGGTTGGGAATACACCGGGGACACTGAAGCTTTCTTT.